This T cell receptor (beta chain) was identified in a study of T cell responses to AZD1222 COVID-19 vaccine (dated by TCRdb to the early 2020s). A note on the overall study: AZD1222 recipients with second doses at about 4 weeks or about 12 weeks were pooled, because spike-specific TCR depth and breadth did not differ between schedules. A total of 230 to 250 trial participants underwent TCR sequencing, of whom 200 to 220 received two doses of AZD1222 and 26 received two doses of the MenACWY control vaccine. Trial participants were enrolled by age into 18-55, 56-69 and 70-plus year subgroups, with roughly 150, 30 and 60 TCR-sequenced participants respectively. General study outcomes and caveats: Participants were mostly white British, with more females than males. The authors suggested clonal diversity may have been underestimated. The 56-69-year group was small, and its depth increase did not reach significance, likely because of low power. Conclusions about previously exposed vaccinees were limited because only six AZD1222 recipients were SARS-CoV-2 seropositive at baseline. Epitopes outside the regions mutated in the B.1.351 and B.1.1.7 variants were reportedly recognized by nearly half of the unique spike-specific TCRs. Because no day 14 peak-response samples were available, the repertoires could be characterized only after the peak T cell response. CD4 TCRs associated with the vaccine covered the entire spike protein, and the dominant responses were in regions 160-218 and 743-854. After two AZD1222 doses, both the breadth and the depth of spike-specific TCRs were significantly higher than at day 0 and than in MenACWY recipients.

The CDR3 regions of human TCRbeta chains were subjected to immunosequencing. In the authors' own workflow: Repertoire TCRs were checked for matches against a reference library of SARS-CoV-2-specific TCRs that had been generated using the MIRA antigen-specificity platform. Breadth was defined as the fraction of unique TCRs that were SARS-CoV-2-associated. Depth was defined as the fraction of total T cells that were SARS-CoV-2-associated. Using the MIRA data, each spike-specific TCR was assigned both to the spike region to which the TCR was reactive and to a CD4 or CD8 class. Log10-transformed breadth and depth values were compared by one-way ANOVA with Sidak's multiple comparisons tests. Entries here come from immuneACCESS through TCRdb and include only in-frame sequences with V and J called. Some clones fail to appear in such tables; in the studies checked, an unresolved V gene covers under half of the shortfall, and the cause of the remainder is unknown. V and J calls and clone size are as listed in that table; D and trimming were resolved from the DNA. The sample includes 150,000 to 180,000 clones, with more than 90% observed a single time. Approximately 20% of the sample comes from the top ten.

The sample's time point label is to be understood as: baseline before first vaccination. The vaccinee samples were drawn from two UK trials, COV001 and COV002, one of which was a single-blind randomized controlled phase 2/3 trial testing AZD1222 (ChAdOx1 nCoV-19) in healthy adults. For TCRbeta chain sequencing, PBMC samples from trial participants were taken at day 0 and at day 28 after the second dose. Points on this clone: This receptor's antigen is unknown. No much larger clonotype is one base removed from it; base qualities were not supplied.

Here the sequenced sample was peripheral blood, taken on day 0 of AZD1222 vaccination. This TCR was sampled from an adult in good health.

This receptor has the CDR3 CASSSEGRETQYF. In nucleotide form, the sequence is TGCGCCAGCAGCTCCGAGGGGCGGGAGACCCAGTACTTC. This chain is built from TRBV5-1 and TRBJ2-5, with a tentative D call of TRBD1 or TRBD2, each matching 5 bases. CDR1 and CDR2 were assigned from the germline V gene as SGHRS and YFSETQ. CDR3 length: 13 amino acids, cysteine to phenylalanine. The retained sequence is limited to the CDR3, 39 bases, with the frame set at the first base. Deletion took 3 bases off V and 5 bases off J, with a span of 11 bases between the germline ends.